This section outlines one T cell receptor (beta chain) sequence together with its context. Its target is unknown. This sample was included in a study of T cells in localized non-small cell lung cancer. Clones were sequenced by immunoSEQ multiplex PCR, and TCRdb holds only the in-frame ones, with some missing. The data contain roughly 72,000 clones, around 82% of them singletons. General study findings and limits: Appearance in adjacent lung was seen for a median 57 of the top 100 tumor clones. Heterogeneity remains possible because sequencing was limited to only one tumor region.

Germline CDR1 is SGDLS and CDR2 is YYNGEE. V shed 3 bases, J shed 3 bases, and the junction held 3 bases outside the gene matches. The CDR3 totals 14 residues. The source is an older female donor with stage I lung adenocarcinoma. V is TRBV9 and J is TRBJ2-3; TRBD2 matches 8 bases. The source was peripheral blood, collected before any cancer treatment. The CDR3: CASSAGLATDTQYF. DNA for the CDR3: TGTGCCAGCAGCGCCGGACTAGCTACAGATACGCAGTATTTT.